Presented here are 9 T cell receptor beta chains from one specimen sequenced in a study of spatial heterogeneity in lung cancer. Time point denoted: sample taken at primary tumor resection. TCRdb fed the 5' RACE reads into MiXCR, producing one record per CDR3 protein. Here the sample spans several thousand distinct CDR3 sequences, roughly 15% being singletons. Findings of the study overall: Tumoral mutation counts were tracked by counts of expanded intratumoral alpha and beta TCRs.

These receptors lack a known antigen. The source material was lung tumor tissue, sampled at surgery. The receptors shown here come from a male donor with early-stage non-small cell lung cancer.

This clonotype is deemed medium-sized. The chain links TRBV5-1 to TRBJ2-1; D ambiguous. The germline V and J ends were trimmed by 4 bases and 4 bases, with 15 bases remaining between them. The CDR3 is 15 residues long. Per the germline V gene, CDR1 is SGHRS and CDR2 is YFSETQ. CDR3 sequence: CASSPGVGAYNEQFF. CDR3 DNA: TGCGCCAGCAGCCCCGGTGTAGGAGCTTACAATGAGCAGTTCTTC. Combining the CDR3 with reference TRBV5-1 and TRBJ2-1 gives the whole variable domain KAGVTQTPRYLIKTRGQQVTLSCSPISGHRSVSWYQQTPGQGLQFLFEYFSETQRNKGNFPGRFSGRQFSNSRSEMNVSTLELGDSALYLCASSPGVGAYNEQFFGPGTRLTVL.

Sample share makes this clonotype medium-sized. The chain couples TRBV14 to TRBJ2-5; TRBD2 matches at 11 bases. J gave up 7 bases and V 4 bases, and 11 bases lay outside the gene matches. CDR1 and CDR2 from the germline V gene are SGHDN and FVKESK. The CDR3 is 16 amino acids. The CDR3 here is CASSRLGLAGGGTQYF. As DNA, the CDR3 is TGTGCCAGCAGCCGCTTAGGACTAGCGGGCGGCGGGACCCAGTACTTC. Based on the CDR3 plus reference TRBV14 and TRBJ2-5, the full variable domain is EAGVTQFPSHSVIEKGQTVTLRCDPISGHDNLYWYRRVMGKEIKFLLHFVKESKQDESGMPNNRFLAERTGGTYSTLKVQPAELEDSGVYFCASSRLGLAGGGTQYFGPGTRLLVL.

This clonotype was counted many times. The V and J genes are TRBV7-9 and TRBJ2-3; 9 bases are shared with TRBD1. Germline CDR1 and CDR2: SEHNR and FQNEAQ (reference sequence). Germline trimming cut 5 bases from V and 3 bases from J; bases unmatched to any gene: 6. The CDR3 runs to 15 residues. The CDR3 DNA follows: TGTGCCAGCAGCCCCCCACAGGGGGCTACAGATACGCAGTATTTT. Encoded protein: CASSPPQGATDTQYF.

The table lists this clonotype with many counts. The genes are TRBV6-2 or TRBV6-3 and TRBJ2-4, with 7 bases that match TRBD2. V trimming: 6 bases; J trimming: 6 bases; junction bases outside the gene matches: 8. The CDR3 extends over 14 amino acids. From germline, CDR1 is MNHEY and CDR2 SVGEGT. CDR3 in amino acids: CASSRGGAGNIQYF. CDR3 nucleotide sequence: TGTGCCAGCAGCCGCGGGGGAGCGGGAAACATTCAGTACTTC.

In its sample, this clonotype is medium-sized. The chain uses TRBV29-1 and TRBJ1-4; 7 bases line up with TRBD1. Germline assignment: CDR1 SQVTM and CDR2 ANQGSEA. The CDR3 covers 11 residues. Trimming took 6 bases from V and 5 from J; bases not matched to a gene: 0. The DNA of the CDR3 is TGCAGCGTACAGGGGAATGAAAAACTGTTTTTT. Its protein is CSVQGNEKLFF.

By share of the sample, this clonotype is medium-sized. The chain couples TRBV3-1 to TRBJ1-1; D gene uncertain. The CDR3 has 15 amino acids. Germline CDR1 LGHDT, CDR2 YNNKEL (reference sequence). V was shortened by 4 bases and J by 5 bases, with 17 bases between the two germline ends. CDR3 in amino acids: CASSPRRGRGTEAFF. In DNA form, the CDR3 reads TGTGCCAGCAGCCCCCGGCGTGGAAGAGGGACTGAAGCTTTCTTT.

This clonotype is deemed medium-sized. The chain employs TRBV5-1 and TRBJ1-2; D might be TRBD1 (5 bases). This CDR3 region has 13 residues. V lost 4 bases, J lost 7 bases, and 14 bases lay in between. From germline, CDR1 is SGHRS and CDR2 YFSETQ. CDR3 coding DNA: TGCGCCAGCAGCGTTGGGGGGATACTTGGCTACACCTTC. This codes for CASSVGGILGYTF.

This clonotype ranks as medium-sized (0.01 to 0.1%). The V and J genes are TRBV20-1 and TRBJ1-4; weak D call: TRBD1 (5 bases). Trimming shortened V by 3 bases and J by 13 bases, and 15 bases separated the two germline ends. This CDR3 is 12 amino acids long. Germline CDR1 DFQATT, CDR2 SNEGSKA (reference sequence). Written as DNA, the CDR3 is TGCAGTGCTAGCCAGGGTGGGCGAAGACTGTTTTTT. Its protein product is CSASQGGRRLFF.

The table lists this clonotype with a few counts. The chain uses TRBV24-1 and TRBJ2-3, with a possible D match to TRBD1 (6 bases). Germline CDR1 and CDR2: KGHDR and SFDVKD. This CDR3 has 19 amino acids. V dropped 4 bases and J dropped 2 bases, with 24 bases sitting between them. CDR3 sequence (DNA): TGTGCCACCAGTGAATTGGGTGAAAGGGGGACGTCAGACACAGATACGCAGTATTTT. Its translation: CATSELGERGTSDTDTQYF.